Shown below are 6 T cell receptor beta chains from a single sample sequenced in a study of blood T cell repertoires in COVID-19. Profiled with immunoSEQ multiplex PCR; TCRdb holds only in-frame clones, not every one. The sample has hundreds of thousands of clones, 65% to 90% seen once. The sample taken for sequencing was PBMCs or T cells enriched from blood (not recorded which). These receptors were collected from a woman in her twenties or thirties who had been exposed to COVID-19.

The V and J genes are TRBV5-1 and TRBJ1-1, with D perhaps TRBD1 (6 bases). Trimming stripped 0 bases from V and 7 bases from J, with 13 bases between. Germline V gene sequence: CDR1 SGHRS, CDR2 YFSETQ. There are 14 residues in the CDR3. CDR3 region: CASSLAYTGIEAFF. The CDR3 DNA reads TGCGCCAGCAGCTTGGCCTACACAGGGATTGAAGCTTTCTTT. The full variable domain, its missing parts supplied by reference TRBV5-1 and TRBJ1-1, is KAGVTQTPRYLIKTRGQQVTLSCSPISGHRSVSWYQQTPGQGLQFLFEYFSETQRNKGNFPGRFSGRQFSNSRSEMNVSTLELGDSALYLCASSLAYTGIEAFFGQGTRLTVV.

The gene calls are TRBV6-7 and TRBJ1-5; D gene unclear. TRBV6-7 is an ORF, with its function uncertain. V lost 2 bases and J lost 3, with 8 bases in between. This CDR3 contains 14 residues. DNA for the CDR3: TGTGCCAGCAGTTACGTACGGGACAATCAGCCCCAGCATTTT. Translation gives CASSYVRDNQPQHF.

The gene calls are TRBV14 and TRBJ2-7; D is unclear. CDR1 is SGHDN, CDR2 FVKESK, per germline. Trimming pared 1 base from V and 7 bases from J, leaving 11 bases between. This CDR3 is built from 13 residues. In nucleotides, the CDR3 is TGTGCCAGCAGCCAAGGGTTCCCCCGGGAGCAGTACTTC. It encodes CASSQGFPREQYF.

The chain is built from TRBV7-3 and TRBJ1-3, with unresolved D. Germline V CDR1 and CDR2: SGHTA, FQGTGA. CDR3 length: 14 amino acids. Deletions cut 6 bases from V and 0 bases from J, with 9 bases between. CDR3 nucleotide sequence: TGTGCCAGCAGTCCTACTAGCTCTGGAAACACCATATATTTT. It yields the protein CASSPTSSGNTIYF. The full variable domain, rest sourced from reference TRBV7-3 and TRBJ1-3, is GAGVSQTPSNKVTEKGKYVELRCDPISGHTALYWYRQSLGQGPEFLIYFQGTGAADDSGLPNDRFFAVRPEGSVSTLKIQRTERGDSAVYLCASSPTSSGNTIYFGEGSWLTVV.

The chain has TRBV10-2 and TRBJ2-3; 9 bases map to TRBD2. The CDR3 covers 14 residues. After removal of 7 bases from V and 5 bases from J, the junction contained 7 bases not matched to a gene. Looked up from germline, CDR1 is WSHSY and CDR2 is SAAADI. The CDR3 loop reads CASNSGGGRDTQYF. The CDR3 nucleotides read TGCGCCAGCAATAGCGGGGGCGGGCGAGATACGCAGTATTTT.

The J gene is TRBJ2-7, the V gene TRBV6-2 or TRBV6-3, with D tentatively TRBD2 (6 bases). V dropped 6 bases and J dropped 7 bases, with 19 bases sitting between them. From germline, CDR1 is MNHEY and CDR2 SVGEGT. The CDR3 sequence is 14 residues long. CDR3 sequence (DNA): TGTGCCAGCAGCCCAACGGGGGAGTCGCGGGAGCAGTACTTC. Amino acids: CASSPTGESREQYF.